Included here is one TCR beta chain sequence, with context. Produced via immunoSEQ multiplex PCR; TCRdb's table is partial and in-frame only. The table includes 200,000 to 300,000 clones, under 85% detected once. Per the germline V gene, CDR1 is DFQATT and CDR2 is SNEGSKA (reference sequence). The CDR3 is 13 amino acids. Deletions cut 3 bases from V and 2 bases from J, with 10 bases between. This sample was taken from a study of blood T cell repertoires in COVID-19. Sequencing input: peripheral blood. V and J are TRBV20-1 and TRBJ2-5; D is ambiguous. The TCR sequence derives from a human donor in a cohort sampled during active COVID-19. DNA for the CDR3: TGCAGTGCTAGTTGGTCAGATCAAGAGACCCAGTACTTC. This translates into CSASWSDQETQYF.